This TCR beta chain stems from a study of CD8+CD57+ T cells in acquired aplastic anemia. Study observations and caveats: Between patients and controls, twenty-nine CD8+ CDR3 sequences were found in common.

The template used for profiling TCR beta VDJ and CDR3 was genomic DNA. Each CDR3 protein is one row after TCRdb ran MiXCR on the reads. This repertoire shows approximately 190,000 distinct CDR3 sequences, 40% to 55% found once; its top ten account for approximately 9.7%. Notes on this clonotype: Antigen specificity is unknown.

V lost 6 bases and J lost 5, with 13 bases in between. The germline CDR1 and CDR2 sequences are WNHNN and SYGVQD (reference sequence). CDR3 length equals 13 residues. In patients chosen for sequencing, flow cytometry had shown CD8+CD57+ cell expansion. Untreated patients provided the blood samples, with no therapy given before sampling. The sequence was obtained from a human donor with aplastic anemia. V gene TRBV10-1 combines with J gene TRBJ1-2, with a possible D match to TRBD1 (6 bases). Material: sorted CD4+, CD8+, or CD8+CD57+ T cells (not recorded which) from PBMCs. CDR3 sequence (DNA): TGCGCCAGCAGCGTCTCAGGGGCTTATGGCTACACCTTC. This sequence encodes CASSVSGAYGYTF.